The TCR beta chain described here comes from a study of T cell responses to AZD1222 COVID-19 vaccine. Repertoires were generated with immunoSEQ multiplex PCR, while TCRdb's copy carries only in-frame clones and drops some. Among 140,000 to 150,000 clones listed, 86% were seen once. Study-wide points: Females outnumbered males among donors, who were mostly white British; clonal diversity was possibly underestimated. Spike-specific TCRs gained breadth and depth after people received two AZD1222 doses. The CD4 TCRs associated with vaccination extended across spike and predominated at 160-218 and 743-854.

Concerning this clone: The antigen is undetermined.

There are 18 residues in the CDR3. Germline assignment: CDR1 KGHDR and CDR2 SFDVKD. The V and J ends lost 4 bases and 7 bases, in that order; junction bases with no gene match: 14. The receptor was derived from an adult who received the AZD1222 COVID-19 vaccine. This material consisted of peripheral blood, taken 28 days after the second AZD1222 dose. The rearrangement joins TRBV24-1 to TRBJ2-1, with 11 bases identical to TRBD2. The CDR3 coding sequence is TGTGCCACCAGTGACCCTAACCCGACTAGCGGGACGTATAATGAGCAGTTCTTC. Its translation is CATSDPNPTSGTYNEQFF.